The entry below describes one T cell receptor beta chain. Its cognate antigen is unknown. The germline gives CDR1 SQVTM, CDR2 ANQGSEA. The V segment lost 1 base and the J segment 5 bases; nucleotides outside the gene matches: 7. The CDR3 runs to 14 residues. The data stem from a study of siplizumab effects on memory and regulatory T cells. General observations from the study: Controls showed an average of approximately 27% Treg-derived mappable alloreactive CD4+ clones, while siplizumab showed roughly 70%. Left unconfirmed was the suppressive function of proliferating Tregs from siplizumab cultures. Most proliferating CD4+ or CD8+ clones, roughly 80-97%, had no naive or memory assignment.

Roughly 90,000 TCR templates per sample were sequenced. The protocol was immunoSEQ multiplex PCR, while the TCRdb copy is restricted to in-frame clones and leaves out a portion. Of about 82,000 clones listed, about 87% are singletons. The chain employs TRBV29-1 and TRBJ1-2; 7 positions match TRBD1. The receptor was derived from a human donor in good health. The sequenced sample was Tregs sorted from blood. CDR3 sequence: CSVEGQGGLYGYTF. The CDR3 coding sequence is TGCAGCGTTGAAGGACAGGGAGGATTGTATGGCTACACCTTC.